Listed here are 17 T cell receptor beta chains from one sample, sequenced in a study of blood T cell repertoires in COVID-19. Produced via immunoSEQ multiplex PCR; TCRdb's table is partial and in-frame only. This sample yields 350,000 to 450,000 clones, of which about 85% are seen a single time; under 4% belongs to the top ten. The sequencing sample was made of peripheral blood. The receptors stem from a woman between 18 and 30 years old with acute or convalescent COVID-19.

CDR3 sequence reads: CASSLWTGFDEKLFF. CDR3 DNA sequence: TGTGCCAGCAGCCTGTGGACAGGGTTCGATGAAAAACTGTTTTTT. This chain uses TRBV7-9 with TRBJ1-4; TRBD1 matches 8 bases. Per the germline V gene, CDR1 is SEHNR and CDR2 is FQNEAQ (reference sequence). V lost 5 bases and J lost 6; bases outside the gene matches: 8. CDR3 size: 15 residues. Using reference TRBV7-9 and TRBJ1-4 for the parts outside the CDR3, the full variable domain is DTGVSQNPRHKITKRGQNVTFRCDPISEHNRLYWYRQTLGQGPEFLTYFQNEAQLEKSRLLSDRFSAERPKGSFSTLEIQRTEQGDSAMYLCASSLWTGFDEKLFFGSGTQLSVL.

V and J are TRBV6-1 and TRBJ2-4, with D unresolved. The CDR3 extends over 13 amino acids. In germline, CDR1 is MNHNS, CDR2 SASEGT. Trimming stripped 2 bases from V and 4 bases from J, with 6 bases between. CDR3 region: CASSEQAKNIQYF. DNA of the CDR3: TGTGCCAGCAGTGAACAGGCGAAAAACATTCAGTACTTC.

The V call is TRBV30, the J call TRBJ1-6; D may be TRBD1 (5 bases). Germline CDR1 and CDR2: GTSNPN and SVGIG (reference sequence). The CDR3 is 16 residues long. V gave up 2 bases and J gave up 0 bases, with 11 bases separating them. CDR3 amino acids: CAWSSGGYSYNSPLHF. In DNA, the CDR3 is TGTGCCTGGAGTTCCGGGGGGTACTCCTATAATTCACCCCTCCACTTT.

This rearrangement joins TRBV15 to TRBJ1-1; 9 bases agree with TRBD1. The germline V gene encodes CDR1 LNHNV and CDR2 YYDKDF (reference sequence). This CDR3 is 16 amino acids long. V lost 5 bases to trimming and J lost 0 bases; unmatched junction nucleotides: 7. This chain's CDR3 is CATSGGRQGVNTEAFF. DNA of the CDR3: TGTGCCACCAGCGGGGGCAGACAGGGGGTGAACACTGAAGCTTTCTTT.

The chain recombines TRBV28 with TRBJ1-1, with 7 positions matching TRBD1. The junction had 8 bases not matched to a gene; V was cut back by 5 bases and J by 8 bases. The CDR3 spans 13 residues. The V gene's germline CDR1 is MDHEN and CDR2 SYDVKM. The CDR3 spells CASSRPQGDEAFF. CDR3 sequence (DNA): TGTGCCAGCAGTCGTCCCCAGGGGGACGAAGCTTTCTTT.

The chain recombines TRBV6-5 with TRBJ1-5, with 8 bases aligning to TRBD1. The CDR3 has 15 residues. CDR1 MNHEY and CDR2 SVGAGI come from the germline V gene. The V and J ends lost 6 bases and 2 bases, in that order; junction bases with no gene match: 6. The CDR3 bases are TGTGCCAGCAGCCCCGGACAGGGTGGCAATCAGCCCCAGCATTTT. Protein product: CASSPGQGGNQPQHF.

Here the CDR3 reads CASSPRWAGPSYEQYF. The CDR3 bases are TGTGCCAGCTCACCACGCTGGGCGGGCCCCTCCTACGAGCAGTACTTC. The V call is TRBV18, the J call TRBJ2-7; tentatively, D is TRBD2 (5 bases). The germline V gene encodes CDR1 KGHSH and CDR2 LQKENI. V lost 1 base to trimming and J lost 0 bases, with 13 bases between them. The CDR3 runs to 16 residues.

The V and J genes are TRBV3-1 (or the pseudogene TRBV3-2) and TRBJ2-1; D gene uncertain. The germline V gene has CDR1 LGHDT and CDR2 YNNKEL (reference sequence). The CDR3 spans 13 residues. Trimming shortened V by 4 bases and J by 0 bases, and 4 bases separated the two germline ends. The CDR3 here is CASSLSSYNEQFF. CDR3 nucleotides: TGTGCCAGCAGCCTTAGCTCCTACAATGAGCAGTTCTTC.

This clone was counted a single time. V is TRBV5-6 and J is TRBJ2-4, with D tentatively TRBD1 (5 bases). Germline CDR1 is SGHDT and CDR2 is YYEEEE. The CDR3 runs 16 residues. V lost 1 base and J lost 0, with 11 bases in between. The DNA of the CDR3 is TGTGCCAGCAGCTTGAGGGGCTCTTTAGCCAAAAACATTCAGTACTTC. Its protein is CASSLRGSLAKNIQYF. Filled out from reference TRBV5-6 and TRBJ2-4, the complete variable domain reads DAGVTQSPTHLIKTRGQQVTLRCSPKSGHDTVSWYQQALGQGPQFIFQYYEEEERQRGNFPDRFSGHQFPNYSSELNVNALLLGDSALYLCASSLRGSLAKNIQYFGAGTRLSVL.

The V and J genes are TRBV5-5 and TRBJ2-7; no clear D. The V gene lost 4 bases and the J gene lost 0 bases, with 8 bases spanning the gap. This CDR3 comprises 13 residues. In germline, CDR1 is SGHKS, CDR2 YYEKEE (reference sequence). The CDR3 coding sequence is TGTGCCAGCAGCCCACTGAGCTCCTACGAGCAGTACTTC. This codes for CASSPLSSYEQYF.

The chain links TRBV30 to TRBJ1-3; TRBD1 might be the D (6 bases). Trimming removed 5 bases from V and 0 bases from J, with 14 bases in between. The CDR3 is made up of 15 amino acids. Germline V gives CDR1 GTSNPN, CDR2 SVGIG (reference sequence). CDR3 protein: CAWGVGQPSGNTIYF. The CDR3 DNA reads as TGTGCCTGGGGGGTCGGACAGCCCTCTGGAAACACCATATATTTT.

V usage is TRBV2 and J usage is TRBJ1-5; D not certain. V was cut by 2 bases and J by 0 bases, with 14 bases left in between. CDR3 length equals 17 residues. Germline-derived CDR1 and CDR2 are SNHLY and FYNNEI. DNA for the CDR3: TGTGCCAGCAGTGAATCCGGCAGACAATATAGCAATCAGCCCCAGCATTTT. This encodes CASSESGRQYSNQPQHF.

The rearrangement links TRBV6-5 to TRBJ1-2; D not resolved. The V gene's germline CDR1 is MNHEY and CDR2 SVGAGI. CDR3 size: 11 residues. The V gene lost 6 bases and the J gene lost 6 bases, with 8 bases spanning the gap. The CDR3 sequence: CASREVHGYTF. In nucleotides, the CDR3 is TGTGCCAGCAGGGAGGTACATGGCTACACCTTC.

The chain carries TRBV7-3 and TRBJ1-2; 9 bases match TRBD1. Looked up from germline, CDR1 is SGHTA and CDR2 is FQGTGA. Trimming took 4 bases from V and 5 from J; bases not matched to a gene: 11. The CDR3 is 16 amino acids. The CDR3 coding sequence is TGTGCCAGCAGCTACTACGGACAGGGGTCTTTTTATGGCTACACCTTC. This encodes CASSYYGQGSFYGYTF.

The J gene is TRBJ1-1, the V gene TRBV12-5; D is perhaps TRBD1 (6 bases). The CDR3 length is 15 residues. CDR1 and CDR2 from the germline V gene are LGHNT and FRNRAP. Trimming took 6 bases from V and 5 from J, leaving 19 bases between them. This chain's CDR3 is CASGPLVGRGTEAFF. The CDR3 DNA reads as TGTGCTAGTGGCCCCCTCGTCGGCAGGGGAACTGAAGCTTTCTTT. The entire variable domain, with the rest obtained from reference TRBV12-5 and TRBJ1-1, is as follows: DARVTQTPRHKVTEMGQEVTMRCQPILGHNTVFWYRQTMMQGLELLAYFRNRAPLDDSGMPKDRFSAEMPDATLATLKIQPSEPRDSAVYFCASGPLVGRGTEAFFGQGTRLTVV.

This chain uses TRBV3-1 (or the pseudogene TRBV3-2) with TRBJ2-2, with D possibly being TRBD1 (5 bases). CDR1 and CDR2 from the germline V gene are LGHDT and YNNKEL (reference sequence). The length of the CDR3 is 14 residues. V was shortened by 5 bases and J by 5 bases, with 12 bases between the two germline ends. CDR3 DNA: TGTGCCAGCAGCTTGGACATATCGACCGGGGAGCTGTTTTTT. Residues: CASSLDISTGELFF.

The chain joins TRBV9 to TRBJ1-1; D uncertain. The germline V and J ends were trimmed by 0 bases and 4 bases, with 13 bases remaining between them. CDR3 length: 15 residues. The germline V gene has CDR1 SGDLS and CDR2 YYNGEE. CDR3 sequence: CASSVATGMGTEAFF. For the CDR3, the DNA is TGTGCCAGCAGCGTAGCTACGGGTATGGGCACTGAAGCTTTCTTT.